This TCR beta chain emerged from a study of graft-versus-host responses after intestinal transplantation. Germline-derived CDR1 and CDR2 are GTSNPN and SVGIG (reference sequence). The CDR3 has 13 amino acids. Trimming removed 4 bases from V and 10 bases from J, with 17 bases in between. This clone was seen just once. TCRdb's table, derived via immunoSEQ multiplex PCR, lists solely in-frame clones and lacks some. The sample yields tens of thousands of clones, less than 95% seen once. This sequence was found in a human patient who received an intestinal transplant, so some T cells may come from the graft donor. The sequences come from PBMCs, collected 156 days after intestinal transplant. This chain links TRBV30 with TRBJ2-1, with D perhaps matching TRBD2 (6 bases). CDR3 bases: TGTGCCTGGACCCCGGGACTTCAGCGGGAGCAGTTCTTC. Translating gives CAWTPGLQREQFF.